A single sample is the source of the 18 T cell receptor beta chains below, sequenced in a study of T cell clones after liver transplantation. Data came from immunoSEQ multiplex PCR; TCRdb stores just in-frame clones and leaves some out. The sample holds fewer than 65,000 clones; around 70% are singletons and the top ten take around 9.6%. The sample consisted of CD4+ T cells from blood, taken at the 22-month timepoint. The source of these receptors is a human patient who received a liver transplant. These T cells may partly come from the graft donor.

This sequence joins TRBV30 and TRBJ2-3; D perhaps matches TRBD1 (7 bases). Per germline, CDR1 GTSNPN and CDR2 SVGIG (reference sequence). With 5 bases removed from V and 3 bases from J, the gap between germline ends came to 18 bases. The CDR3 spans 15 residues. The chain's CDR3 is CAWSEPGGGTDTQYF. As DNA, the CDR3 is TGTGCCTGGTCTGAACCAGGGGGAGGTACAGATACGCAGTATTTT.

J is TRBJ2-2 and V is TRBV27; D ambiguous. Germline CDR1 reads MNHEY; CDR2 reads SMNVEV (reference sequence). Between the trimmed V and J ends, which lost 8 bases and 3 bases, there was a span of 13 bases. The CDR3 is 14 amino acids. The chain's CDR3 is CASRGPSYTGELFF. The CDR3 DNA follows: TGTGCCAGCCGTGGCCCCTCCTACACCGGGGAGCTGTTTTTT.

This rearrangement joins TRBV19 to TRBJ2-3; D is unresolved. CDR1 LNHDA and CDR2 SQIVND come from the germline V gene (reference sequence). The CDR3 runs 13 residues. Trimming stripped 7 bases from V and 5 bases from J, with 13 bases between. In DNA form, the CDR3 reads TGTGCCAGTACCGAAACAGTCGGAGATACGCAGTATTTT. Protein product: CASTETVGDTQYF.

The chain is built from TRBV28 and TRBJ2-2, with 7 bases identical to TRBD1. Trimming at V came to 6 bases and at J to 1 base, leaving 2 bases not matched to a gene. The CDR3 covers 14 residues. Germline CDR1 reads MDHEN; CDR2 reads SYDVKM. CDR3 coding DNA: TGTGCCAGCAGCCGGACAGGGAACACCGGGGAGCTGTTTTTT. Translation gives CASSRTGNTGELFF.

J is TRBJ1-1 and V is TRBV15; D gene ambiguous. The germline V and J ends were trimmed by 5 bases and 0 bases, with 10 bases remaining between them. The CDR3 is 14 residues long. Germline V gene data show CDR1 as LNHNV and CDR2 as YYDKDF (reference sequence). The CDR3, as DNA: TGTGCCACCAGCGGGAACACGATGAACACTGAAGCTTTCTTT. It is translated as CATSGNTMNTEAFF.

V and J are TRBV7-2 and TRBJ1-2; 10 bases are a match to TRBD1. The CDR3 is made up of 16 amino acids. J was trimmed by 7 bases and V by 5 bases; bases with no gene match: 13. The germline V gene has CDR1 SGHTA and CDR2 FQGNSA. In DNA form, the CDR3 reads TGTGCCAGCAGCCTAACCTCGGGACAGGGGTATGGTGGCTACACCTTC. Its protein is CASSLTSGQGYGGYTF.

The chain is built from TRBV19 and TRBJ1-6; no clear D. V was cut by 7 bases and J by 11 bases, with 21 bases left in between. The V gene's germline CDR1 is LNHDA and CDR2 SQIVND (reference sequence). This CDR3 contains 15 residues. CDR3 in DNA: TGTGCCAGTACCCTCCGGGAAGAAAGCCGGGCACCCCTCCACTTT. Protein sequence: CASTLREESRAPLHF.

The V call is TRBV11-2, the J call TRBJ2-3; D remains ambiguous. Per the germline V gene, CDR1 is SGHAT and CDR2 is FQNNGV. This CDR3 spans 13 amino acids. V shed 4 bases and J shed 0 bases, with 5 bases lying between them. CDR3 sequence: CASSSPSTDTQYF. CDR3 DNA sequence: TGTGCCAGCAGCTCCCCTAGCACAGATACGCAGTATTTT.

This sequence joins TRBV7-8 and TRBJ2-1; tentatively, D is TRBD1 (5 bases). The germline V gene encodes CDR1 SGHVS and CDR2 FQNEAQ. V was trimmed by 5 bases and J by 8 bases, leaving 10 bases between them. This CDR3 comprises 12 residues. The CDR3 sequence is CASSPTVDEQFF. The CDR3 bases are TGTGCCAGCAGCCCGACAGTTGATGAGCAGTTCTTC.

The chain has TRBV28 and TRBJ1-4, with TRBD1 identical over 8 bases. Trimming cost V 3 bases and J 5 bases; bases outside gene matches: 11. CDR1 and CDR2 (germline): MDHEN, SYDVKM. This CDR3 is 17 amino acids long. CDR3 in DNA: TGTGCCAGCAGTTTTTACGACAGGGGTTCTTCAAATGAAAAACTGTTTTTT. Translation gives CASSFYDRGSSNEKLFF.

V gene TRBV27 combines with J gene TRBJ1-1; maybe TRBD1 (6 bases). The CDR3 contains 11 residues. From germline, CDR1 is MNHEY and CDR2 SMNVEV (reference sequence). The V end was cut by 4 bases, the J end by 12 bases, with 12 bases between. CDR3 in DNA: TGTGCCAGCAGTTACGGGACACGGACTTTCTTT. Its protein is CASSYGTRTFF.

The rearrangement links TRBV2 to TRBJ1-4, with TRBD1 as a possible D gene (5 bases). This CDR3 is 13 amino acids long. Germline V gives CDR1 SNHLY, CDR2 FYNNEI. Trimming pared 3 bases from V and 8 bases from J, leaving 10 bases between. The CDR3 sequence: CASSDRVEEKLFF. The CDR3 DNA follows: TGTGCCAGCAGTGACAGGGTCGAAGAAAAACTGTTTTTT.

J is TRBJ2-7 and V is TRBV28; D remains ambiguous. The CDR3 has 12 amino acids. V lost 5 bases and J 2 bases, leaving 7 bases between the germline ends. CDR1 is MDHEN, CDR2 SYDVKM, per germline. CDR3 nucleotides: TGTGCCAGCAGTGAAGTTACCTACGAGCAGTACTTC. The encoded protein is CASSEVTYEQYF.

This clone was observed once. The V gene is TRBV11-2, the J gene TRBJ1-2; the D gene is possibly TRBD1 (6 bases). Trimming shortened V by 0 bases and J by 7 bases, and 15 bases separated the two germline ends. This CDR3 comprises 15 residues. The germline gives CDR1 SGHAT, CDR2 FQNNGV. Here the CDR3 reads CASSLEGHPTSGYTF. In nucleotides, the CDR3 is TGTGCCAGCAGCTTAGAGGGACACCCGACAAGTGGCTACACCTTC.

The gene calls are TRBV30 and TRBJ1-2; tentatively, D is TRBD1 (6 bases). CDR1 and CDR2 from the germline V gene are GTSNPN and SVGIG (reference sequence). The CDR3 is made up of 13 amino acids. V lost 5 bases to trimming and J lost 4 bases, with 14 bases between them. CDR3: CAWHRDRLYGYTF. The CDR3 nucleotides read TGTGCCTGGCACCGAGACAGGCTCTATGGCTACACCTTC.

The rearrangement links TRBV28 to TRBJ1-4, with D uncertain. Trimming left V 6 bases short and J 3 bases short, with 5 bases between. The CDR3 length is 12 residues. Germline assignment: CDR1 MDHEN and CDR2 SYDVKM. Here the CDR3 reads CASSNANEKLFF. The CDR3 DNA reads as TGTGCCAGCAGCAACGCTAATGAAAAACTGTTTTTT.

The chain has TRBV6-1 and TRBJ1-4, with D unresolved. From germline, CDR1 is MNHNS and CDR2 SASEGT. The CDR3 is 15 amino acids. The germline V and J ends were trimmed by 2 bases and 4 bases, with 11 bases remaining between them. For the CDR3, the DNA is TGTGCCAGCAGTGAACACAGCGCGGGTAATGAAAAACTGTTTTTT. Translated, it gives CASSEHSAGNEKLFF.

The genes are TRBV7-2 and TRBJ2-1, with 10 bases aligning to TRBD2. This CDR3 has 15 amino acids. CDR1 is SGHTA, CDR2 FQGNSA, per germline. V shed 1 base and J 9 bases; nucleotides not matched to a gene: 6. The CDR3 region is CASSLVAGGGGEQFF. In DNA form, the CDR3 reads TGTGCCAGCAGCTTAGTAGCGGGGGGTGGTGGTGAGCAGTTCTTC.